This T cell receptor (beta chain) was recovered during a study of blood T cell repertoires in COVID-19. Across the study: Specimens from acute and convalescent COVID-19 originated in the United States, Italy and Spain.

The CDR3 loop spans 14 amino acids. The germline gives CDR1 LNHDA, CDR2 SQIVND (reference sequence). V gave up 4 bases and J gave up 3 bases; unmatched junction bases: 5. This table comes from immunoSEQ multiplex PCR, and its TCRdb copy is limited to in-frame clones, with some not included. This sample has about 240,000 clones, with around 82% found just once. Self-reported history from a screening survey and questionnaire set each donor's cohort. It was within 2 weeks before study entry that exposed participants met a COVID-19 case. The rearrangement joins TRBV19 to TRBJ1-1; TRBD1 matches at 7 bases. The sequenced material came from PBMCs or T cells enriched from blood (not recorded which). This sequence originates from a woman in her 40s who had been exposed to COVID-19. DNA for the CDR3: TGTGCCAGTAGTAGGGACAGCTCGGACACTGAAGCTTTCTTT. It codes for CASSRDSSDTEAFF.